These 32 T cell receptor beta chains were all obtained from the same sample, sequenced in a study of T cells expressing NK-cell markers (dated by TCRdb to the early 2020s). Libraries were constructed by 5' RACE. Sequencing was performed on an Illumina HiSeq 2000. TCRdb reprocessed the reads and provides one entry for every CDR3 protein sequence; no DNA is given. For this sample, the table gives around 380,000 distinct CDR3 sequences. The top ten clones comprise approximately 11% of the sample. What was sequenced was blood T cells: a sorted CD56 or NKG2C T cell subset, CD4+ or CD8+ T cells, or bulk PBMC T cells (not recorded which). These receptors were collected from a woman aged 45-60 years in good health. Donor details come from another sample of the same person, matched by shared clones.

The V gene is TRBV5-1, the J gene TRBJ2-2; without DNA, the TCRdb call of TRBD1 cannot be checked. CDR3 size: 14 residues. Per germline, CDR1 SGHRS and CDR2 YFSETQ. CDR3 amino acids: CASSRTGDTGELFF.

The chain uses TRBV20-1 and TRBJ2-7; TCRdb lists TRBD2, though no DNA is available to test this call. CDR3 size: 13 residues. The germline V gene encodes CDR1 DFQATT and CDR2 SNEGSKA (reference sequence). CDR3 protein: CSATLGEGYEQYF.

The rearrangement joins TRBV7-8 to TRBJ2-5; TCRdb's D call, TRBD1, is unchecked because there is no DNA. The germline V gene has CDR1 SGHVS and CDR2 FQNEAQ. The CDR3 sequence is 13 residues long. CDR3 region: CASSWDRQETQYF.

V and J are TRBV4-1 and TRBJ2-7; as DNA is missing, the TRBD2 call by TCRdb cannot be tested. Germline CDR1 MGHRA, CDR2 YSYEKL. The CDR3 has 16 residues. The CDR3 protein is CASSQETRTSAYEQYF.

This CDR3 is CASSRYGGMSEAFF. The rearrangement uses TRBV7-6 and TRBJ1-1; TCRdb returns TRBD1, unconfirmable since there is no DNA. Germline values: CDR1 SGHVS, CDR2 FNYEAQ. The CDR3 sequence is 14 residues long.

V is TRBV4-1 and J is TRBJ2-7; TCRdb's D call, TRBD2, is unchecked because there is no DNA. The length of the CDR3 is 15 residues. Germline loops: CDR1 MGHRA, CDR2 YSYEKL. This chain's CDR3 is CASSQVSGLSYEQYF.

The CDR3 reads CASSQGTGLFTDTQYF. This chain links TRBV14 with TRBJ2-3; no DNA is available, so the TRBD1 call from TCRdb remains unchecked. The CDR3 length is 16 residues. Germline CDR1 SGHDN, CDR2 FVKESK.

CDR3: CASSLKPDGPYEQYF. The chain couples TRBV7-7 to TRBJ2-7. CDR1 is SSHAT and CDR2 is FNYEAQ in the germline V gene (reference sequence). The CDR3 consists of 15 residues. Combining the CDR3 with reference TRBV7-7 and TRBJ2-7 gives the whole variable domain GAGVSQSPRYKVTKRGQDVTLRCDPISSHATLYWYQQALGQGPEFLTYFNYEAQPDKSGLPSDRFSAERPEGSISTLTIQRTEQRDSAMYRCASSLKPDGPYEQYFGPGTRLTVT.

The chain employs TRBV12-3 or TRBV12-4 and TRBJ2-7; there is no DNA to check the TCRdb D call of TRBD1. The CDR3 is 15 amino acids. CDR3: CASSPAQGARAEQYF.

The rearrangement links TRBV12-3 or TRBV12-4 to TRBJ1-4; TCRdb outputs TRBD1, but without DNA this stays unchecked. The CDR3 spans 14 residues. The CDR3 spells CASSPGPRNEKLFF.

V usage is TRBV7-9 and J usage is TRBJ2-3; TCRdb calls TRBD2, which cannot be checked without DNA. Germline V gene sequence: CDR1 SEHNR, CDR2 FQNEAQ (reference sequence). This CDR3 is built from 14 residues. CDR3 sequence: CASSYSGKGDTQYF.

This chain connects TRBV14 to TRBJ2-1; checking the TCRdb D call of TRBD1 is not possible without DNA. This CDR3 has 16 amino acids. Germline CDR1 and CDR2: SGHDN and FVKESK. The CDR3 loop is CASSPAGSVVYNEQFF.

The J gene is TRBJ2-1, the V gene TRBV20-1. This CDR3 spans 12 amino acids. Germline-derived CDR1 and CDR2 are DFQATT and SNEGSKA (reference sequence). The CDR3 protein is CSARPKRREQFF.

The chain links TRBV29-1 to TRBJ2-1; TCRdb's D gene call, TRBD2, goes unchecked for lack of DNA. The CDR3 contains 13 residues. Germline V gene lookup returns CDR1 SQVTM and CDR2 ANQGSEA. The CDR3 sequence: CSVLPYGDNEQFF.

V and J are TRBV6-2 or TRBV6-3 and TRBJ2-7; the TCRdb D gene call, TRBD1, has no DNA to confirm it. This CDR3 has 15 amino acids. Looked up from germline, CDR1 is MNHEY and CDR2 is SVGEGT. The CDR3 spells CASSYSGTGIPVQYF.

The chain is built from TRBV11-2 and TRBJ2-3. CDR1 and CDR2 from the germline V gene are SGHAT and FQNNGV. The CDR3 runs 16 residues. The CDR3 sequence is CASSLDRIGSTDTQYF.

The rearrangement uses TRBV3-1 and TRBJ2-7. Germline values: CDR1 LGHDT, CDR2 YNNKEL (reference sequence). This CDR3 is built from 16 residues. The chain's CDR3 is CASSQATETFAYEQYF.

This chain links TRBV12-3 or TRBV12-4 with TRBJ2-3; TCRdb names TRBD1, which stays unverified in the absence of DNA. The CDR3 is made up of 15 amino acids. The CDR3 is CARNPRDSLTDTQYF.

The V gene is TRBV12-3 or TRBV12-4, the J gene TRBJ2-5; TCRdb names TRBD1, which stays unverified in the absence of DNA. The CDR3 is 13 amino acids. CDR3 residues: CASSIRDQETQYF.

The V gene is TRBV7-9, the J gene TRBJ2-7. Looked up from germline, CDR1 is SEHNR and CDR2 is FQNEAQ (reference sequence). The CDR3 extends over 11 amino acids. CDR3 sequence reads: CASSWIYEQYF.

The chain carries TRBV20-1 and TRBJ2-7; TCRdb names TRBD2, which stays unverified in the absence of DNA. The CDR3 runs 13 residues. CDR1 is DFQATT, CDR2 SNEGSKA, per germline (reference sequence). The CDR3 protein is CSAQTSGALEQYF.

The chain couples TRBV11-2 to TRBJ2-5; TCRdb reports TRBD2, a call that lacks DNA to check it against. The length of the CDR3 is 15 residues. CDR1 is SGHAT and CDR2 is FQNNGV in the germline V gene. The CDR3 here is CASSFGSGFWETQYF.

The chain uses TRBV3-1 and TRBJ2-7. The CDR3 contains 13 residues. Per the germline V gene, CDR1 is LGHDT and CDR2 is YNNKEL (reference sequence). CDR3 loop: CASSQDPGSEQYF.

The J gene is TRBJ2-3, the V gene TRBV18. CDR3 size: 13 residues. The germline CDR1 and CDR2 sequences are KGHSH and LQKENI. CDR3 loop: CASSPRKTDTQYF.

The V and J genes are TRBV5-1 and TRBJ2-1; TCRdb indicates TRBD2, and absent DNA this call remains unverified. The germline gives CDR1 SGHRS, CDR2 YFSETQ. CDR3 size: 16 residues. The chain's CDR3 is CASSLARGGDYNEQFF. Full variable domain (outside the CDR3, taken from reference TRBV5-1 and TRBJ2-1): KAGVTQTPRYLIKTRGQQVTLSCSPISGHRSVSWYQQTPGQGLQFLFEYFSETQRNKGNFPGRFSGRQFSNSRSEMNVSTLELGDSALYLCASSLARGGDYNEQFFGPGTRLTVL.

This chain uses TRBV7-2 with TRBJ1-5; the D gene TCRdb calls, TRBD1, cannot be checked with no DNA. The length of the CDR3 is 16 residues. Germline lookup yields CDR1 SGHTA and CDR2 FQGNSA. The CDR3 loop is CASSLGTGNSNQPQHF.

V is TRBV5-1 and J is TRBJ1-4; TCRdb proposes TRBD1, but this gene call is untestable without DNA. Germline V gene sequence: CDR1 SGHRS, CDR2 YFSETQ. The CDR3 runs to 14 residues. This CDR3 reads CASSKTEPNEKLFF.

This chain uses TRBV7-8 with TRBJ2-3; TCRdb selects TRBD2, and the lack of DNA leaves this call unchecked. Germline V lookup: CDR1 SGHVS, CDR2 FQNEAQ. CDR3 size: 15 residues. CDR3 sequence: CASSLQDLAGDTQYF.

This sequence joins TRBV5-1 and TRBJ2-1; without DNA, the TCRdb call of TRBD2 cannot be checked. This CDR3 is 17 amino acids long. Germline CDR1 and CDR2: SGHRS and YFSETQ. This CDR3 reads CASSFQASGALMDEQFF.

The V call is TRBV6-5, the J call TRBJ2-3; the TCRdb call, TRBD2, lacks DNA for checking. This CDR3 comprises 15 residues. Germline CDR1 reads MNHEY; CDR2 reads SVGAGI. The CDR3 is CASQTSGAVTDTQYF.

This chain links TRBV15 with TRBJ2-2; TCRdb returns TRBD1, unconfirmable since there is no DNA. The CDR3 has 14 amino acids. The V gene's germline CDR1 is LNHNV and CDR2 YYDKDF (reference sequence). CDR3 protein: CATSRDRGPGELFF.

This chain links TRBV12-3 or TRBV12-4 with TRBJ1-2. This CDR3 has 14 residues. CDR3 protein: CASTLGGQNYGYTF.